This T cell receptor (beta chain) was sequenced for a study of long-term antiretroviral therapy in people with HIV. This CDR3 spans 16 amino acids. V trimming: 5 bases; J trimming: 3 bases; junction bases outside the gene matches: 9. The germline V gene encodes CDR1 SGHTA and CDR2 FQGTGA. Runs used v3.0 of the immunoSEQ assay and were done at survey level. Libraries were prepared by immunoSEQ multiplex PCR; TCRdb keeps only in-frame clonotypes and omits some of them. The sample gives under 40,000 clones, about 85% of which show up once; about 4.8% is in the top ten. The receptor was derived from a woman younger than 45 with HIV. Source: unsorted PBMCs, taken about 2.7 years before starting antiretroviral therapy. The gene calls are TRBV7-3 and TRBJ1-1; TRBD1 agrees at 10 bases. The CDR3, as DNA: TGTGCCAGCAGCGCGGTTGGGGGACAGGGGTACACTGAAGCTTTCTTT. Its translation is CASSAVGGQGYTEAFF. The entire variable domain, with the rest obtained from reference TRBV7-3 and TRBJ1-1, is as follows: GAGVSQTPSNKVTEKGKYVELRCDPISGHTALYWYRQSLGQGPEFLIYFQGTGAADDSGLPNDRFFAVRPEGSVSTLKIQRTERGDSAVYLCASSAVGGQGYTEAFFGQGTRLTVV.